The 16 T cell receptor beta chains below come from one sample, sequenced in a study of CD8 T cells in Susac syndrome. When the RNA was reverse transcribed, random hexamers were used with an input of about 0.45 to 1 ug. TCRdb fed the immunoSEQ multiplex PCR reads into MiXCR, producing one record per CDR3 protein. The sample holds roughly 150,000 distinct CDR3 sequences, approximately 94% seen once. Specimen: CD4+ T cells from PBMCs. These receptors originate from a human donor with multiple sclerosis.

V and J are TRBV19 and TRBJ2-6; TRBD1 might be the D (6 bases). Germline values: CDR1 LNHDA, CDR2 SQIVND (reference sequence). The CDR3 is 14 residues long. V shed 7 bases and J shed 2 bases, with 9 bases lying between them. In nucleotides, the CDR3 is TGTGCCAGTACCCAGGGGCCTGGGGCCAACGTCCTGACTTTC. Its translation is CASTQGPGANVLTF.

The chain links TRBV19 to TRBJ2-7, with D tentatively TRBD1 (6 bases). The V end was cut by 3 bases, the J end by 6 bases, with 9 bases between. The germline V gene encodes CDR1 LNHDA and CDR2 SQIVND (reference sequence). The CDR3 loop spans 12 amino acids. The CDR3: CASSINRAEQYF. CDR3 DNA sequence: TGTGCCAGTAGTATTAACAGGGCCGAGCAGTACTTC.

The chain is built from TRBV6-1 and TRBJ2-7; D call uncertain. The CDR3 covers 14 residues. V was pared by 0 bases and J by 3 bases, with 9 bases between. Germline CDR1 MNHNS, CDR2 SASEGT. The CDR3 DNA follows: TGTGCCAGCAGTGAAGCCGGACCGCGCTACGAGCAGTACTTC. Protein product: CASSEAGPRYEQYF.

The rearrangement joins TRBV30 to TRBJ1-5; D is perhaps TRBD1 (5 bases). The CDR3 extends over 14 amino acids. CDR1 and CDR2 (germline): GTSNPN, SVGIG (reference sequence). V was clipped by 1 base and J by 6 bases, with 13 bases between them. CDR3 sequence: CAWSDLQASQPQHF. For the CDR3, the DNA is TGTGCCTGGAGTGATTTACAGGCATCTCAGCCCCAGCATTTT.

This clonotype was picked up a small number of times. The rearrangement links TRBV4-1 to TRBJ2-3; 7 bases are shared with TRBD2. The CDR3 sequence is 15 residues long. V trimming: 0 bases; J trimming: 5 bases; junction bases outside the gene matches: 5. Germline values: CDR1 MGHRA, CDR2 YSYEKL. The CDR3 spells CASSQDRGSKDTQYF. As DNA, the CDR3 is TGCGCCAGCAGCCAAGATCGCGGGAGTAAAGATACGCAGTATTTT.

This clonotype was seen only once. In DNA form, the CDR3 reads TGTGCCTGGAACCGTTGGGGAGCGGGAAATAGGAGGCCGGGTGAGCAGTTCTTC. It yields the protein CAWNRWGAGNRRPGEQFF. V is TRBV30 and J is TRBJ2-1; 7 bases align to TRBD2. Germline V gene lookup returns CDR1 GTSNPN and CDR2 SVGIG (reference sequence). The CDR3 sequence is 18 residues long. V was pared by 4 bases and J by 9 bases, with 24 bases of the junction left unmatched.

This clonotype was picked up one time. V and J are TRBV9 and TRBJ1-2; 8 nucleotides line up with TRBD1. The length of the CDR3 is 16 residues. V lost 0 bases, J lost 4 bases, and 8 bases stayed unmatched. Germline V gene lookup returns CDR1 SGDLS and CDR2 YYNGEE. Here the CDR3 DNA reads TGTGCCAGCAGCGTAGAATGGCAGGGGGCAGGCTATGGCTACACCTTC. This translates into CASSVEWQGAGYGYTF.

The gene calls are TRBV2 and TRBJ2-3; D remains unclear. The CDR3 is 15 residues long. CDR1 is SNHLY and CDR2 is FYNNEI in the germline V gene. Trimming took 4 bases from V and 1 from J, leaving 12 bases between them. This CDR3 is CASSVRPTRTDTQYF. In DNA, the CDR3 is TGTGCCAGCAGTGTGCGGCCCACCCGCACAGATACGCAGTATTTT.

The CDR3 loop reads CASSLSLGGNQPQHF. In DNA form, the CDR3 reads TGTGCCAGCAGTTTAAGTTTGGGGGGCAATCAGCCCCAGCATTTT. J is TRBJ1-5 and V is TRBV27; D may be TRBD1 (5 bases). The V end was cut by 2 bases, the J end by 2 bases, with 10 bases between. Germline loops: CDR1 MNHEY, CDR2 SMNVEV (reference sequence). This CDR3 has 15 amino acids.

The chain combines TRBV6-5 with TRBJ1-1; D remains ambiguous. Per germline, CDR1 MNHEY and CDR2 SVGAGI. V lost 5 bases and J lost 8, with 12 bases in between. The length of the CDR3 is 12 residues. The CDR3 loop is CASSEGRREAFF. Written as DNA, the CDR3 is TGTGCCAGCAGTGAAGGACGGAGAGAAGCTTTCTTT.

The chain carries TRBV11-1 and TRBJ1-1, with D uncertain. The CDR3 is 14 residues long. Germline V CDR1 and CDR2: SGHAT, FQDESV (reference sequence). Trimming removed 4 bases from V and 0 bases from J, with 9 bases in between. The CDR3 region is CASSSFLMNTEAFF. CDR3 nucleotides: TGTGCCAGCAGCTCTTTCCTCATGAACACTGAAGCTTTCTTT.

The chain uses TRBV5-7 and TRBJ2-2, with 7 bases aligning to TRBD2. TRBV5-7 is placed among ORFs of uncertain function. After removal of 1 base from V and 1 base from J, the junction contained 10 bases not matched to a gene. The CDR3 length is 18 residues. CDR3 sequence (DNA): TGTGCCAGCAGCTTGCTGGCGGGAGAATTGAGGAACACCGGGGAGCTGTTTTTT. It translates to CASSLLAGELRNTGELFF.

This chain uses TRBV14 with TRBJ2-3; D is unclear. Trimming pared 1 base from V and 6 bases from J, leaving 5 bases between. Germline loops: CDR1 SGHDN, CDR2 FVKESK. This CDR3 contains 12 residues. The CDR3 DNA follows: TGTGCCAGCAGCCAAGTCCTCGATACGCAGTATTTT. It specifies CASSQVLDTQYF. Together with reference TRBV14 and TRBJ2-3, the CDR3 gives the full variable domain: EAGVTQFPSHSVIEKGQTVTLRCDPISGHDNLYWYRRVMGKEIKFLLHFVKESKQDESGMPNNRFLAERTGGTYSTLKVQPAELEDSGVYFCASSQVLDTQYFGPGTRLTVL.

This chain's CDR3 is CSVSGGLNTEAFF. In nucleotides, the CDR3 is TGCAGCGTTAGTGGGGGGTTGAACACTGAAGCTTTCTTT. The V gene is TRBV29-1, the J gene TRBJ1-1; a possible D gene is TRBD1 (5 bases). Germline-derived CDR1 and CDR2 are SQVTM and ANQGSEA. Trimming removed 5 bases at V and 0 bases at J, with 10 bases between. This CDR3 spans 13 amino acids.

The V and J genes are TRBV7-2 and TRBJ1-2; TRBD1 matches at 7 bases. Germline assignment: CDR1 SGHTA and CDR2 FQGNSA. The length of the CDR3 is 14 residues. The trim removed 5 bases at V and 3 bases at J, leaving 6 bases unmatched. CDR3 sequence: CASSLSTGDYGYTF. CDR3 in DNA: TGTGCCAGCAGCCTCTCAACAGGGGACTATGGCTACACCTTC.

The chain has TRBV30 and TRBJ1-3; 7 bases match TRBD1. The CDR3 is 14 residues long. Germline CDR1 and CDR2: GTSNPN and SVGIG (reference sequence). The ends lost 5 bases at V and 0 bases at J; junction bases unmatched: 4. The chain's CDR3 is CAWGQAISGNTIYF. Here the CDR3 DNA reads TGTGCCTGGGGACAGGCAATCTCTGGAAACACCATATATTTT.